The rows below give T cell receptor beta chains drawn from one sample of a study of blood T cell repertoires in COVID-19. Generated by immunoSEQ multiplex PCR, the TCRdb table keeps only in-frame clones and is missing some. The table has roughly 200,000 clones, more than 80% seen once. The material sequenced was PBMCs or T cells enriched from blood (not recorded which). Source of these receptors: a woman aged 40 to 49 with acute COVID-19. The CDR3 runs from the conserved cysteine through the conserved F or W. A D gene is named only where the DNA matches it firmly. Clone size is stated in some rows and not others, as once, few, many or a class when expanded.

cdr3_aa: CASSRGTGSYEQYF
cdr3_nt: TGTGCCAGCAGCCGCGGGACAGGGTCCTACGAGCAGTACTTC
v_call: TRBV11-3
clone_size: once
j_call: TRBJ2-7
d_call: TRBD1

cdr3_aa: CASSVYGTGTEDSPLHF
cdr3_nt: TGTGCCAGCAGCGTCTACGGGACAGGAACAGAGGACTCACCCCTCCACTTT
v_call: TRBV9
clone_size: .
j_call: TRBJ1-6
d_call: TRBD1

cdr3_aa: CATVDRANYGYTF
cdr3_nt: TGTGCCACCGTGGACAGGGCTAACTATGGCTACACCTTC
v_call: TRBV6-5
clone_size: .
j_call: TRBJ1-2
d_call: TRBD1

cdr3_aa: CASRGLANEPGELFF
cdr3_nt: TGTGCCAGCAGGGGACTAGCGAATGAGCCCGGGGAGCTGTTTTTT
v_call: TRBV9
clone_size: .
j_call: TRBJ2-2
d_call: TRBD2

cdr3_aa: CASSLQGAPGEKLFF
cdr3_nt: TGCGCCAGCAGCTTACAGGGGGCGCCCGGTGAAAAACTGTTTTTT
v_call: TRBV5-1
clone_size: .
j_call: TRBJ1-4
d_call: TRBD1

cdr3_aa: CASSFRTGGLGNEQFF
cdr3_nt: TGTGCCAGCAGTTTCCGGACAGGGGGTCTCGGCAATGAGCAGTTCTTC
v_call: TRBV6-5
clone_size: .
j_call: TRBJ2-1
d_call: TRBD1

cdr3_aa: CASSQGTGDEKLFF
cdr3_nt: TGTGCCAGCAGCCAAGGAACAGGCGATGAAAAACTGTTTTTT
v_call: TRBV4-2
clone_size: few
j_call: TRBJ1-4
d_call: .

cdr3_aa: CASGQGYGYTF
cdr3_nt: TGTGCCAGCGGACAGGGGTATGGCTACACCTTC
v_call: TRBV18
clone_size: .
j_call: TRBJ1-2
d_call: TRBD1

cdr3_aa: CASSPSGGPRETQYF
cdr3_nt: TGTGCCAGCAGCCCTAGCGGGGGGCCTCGGGAGACCCAGTACTTC
v_call: TRBV11-2
clone_size: .
j_call: TRBJ2-5
d_call: TRBD2

cdr3_aa: CASSLRGTQYF
cdr3_nt: TGTGCCAGCAGTTTACGAGGGACCCAGTACTTC
v_call: TRBV28
clone_size: .
j_call: TRBJ2-5
d_call: .

cdr3_aa: CASSSGGAYEQYF
cdr3_nt: TGTGCCAGCAGCTCTGGAGGCGCCTACGAGCAGTACTTC
v_call: TRBV11-1
clone_size: .
j_call: TRBJ2-7
d_call: .

cdr3_aa: CASSRGLAGPINEQFF
cdr3_nt: TGTGCCAGTAGTAGGGGACTAGCGGGGCCCATCAATGAGCAGTTCTTC
v_call: TRBV19
clone_size: .
j_call: TRBJ2-1
d_call: TRBD2

cdr3_aa: CASRPRGTGGQTGAFF
cdr3_nt: TGTGCCAGCAGGCCTCGGGGAACAGGGGGCCAAACAGGGGCTTTCTTT
v_call: TRBV7-9
clone_size: .
j_call: TRBJ1-1
d_call: TRBD1

cdr3_aa: CASSELGGGDTEAFF
cdr3_nt: TGTGCCAGCAGTGAATTGGGGGGTGGAGACACTGAAGCTTTCTTT
v_call: TRBV6-1
clone_size: .
j_call: TRBJ1-1
d_call: .

cdr3_aa: CASSLAHTEAFF
cdr3_nt: TGTGCCAGCAGCTTGGCTCACACTGAAGCTTTCTTT
v_call: TRBV5-6
clone_size: .
j_call: TRBJ1-1
d_call: .

cdr3_aa: CASSIRQGAYQIYGYTF
cdr3_nt: TGTGCCAGTAGTATACGACAGGGGGCTTATCAGATCTATGGCTACACCTTC
v_call: TRBV19
clone_size: .
j_call: TRBJ1-2
d_call: TRBD1

cdr3_aa: CASNRIFDGYTF
cdr3_nt: TGTGCCAGTAACAGGATTTTCGATGGCTACACCTTC
v_call: TRBV28
clone_size: .
j_call: TRBJ1-2
d_call: .

cdr3_aa: CASSQGRGSNQPQHF
cdr3_nt: TGTGCCAGCAGCCAGGGGAGGGGAAGCAATCAGCCCCAGCATTTT
v_call: TRBV14
clone_size: .
j_call: TRBJ1-5
d_call: .

cdr3_aa: CASSFEGENTEAFF
cdr3_nt: TGTGCCAGCAGCTTTGAGGGGGAAAACACTGAAGCTTTCTTT
v_call: TRBV6-5
clone_size: once
j_call: TRBJ1-1
d_call: .

cdr3_aa: CASSLTREGGEKLFF
cdr3_nt: TGTGCCAGCAGTTTAACCAGGGAAGGCGGTGAAAAACTGTTTTTT
v_call: TRBV6-6
clone_size: .
j_call: TRBJ1-4
d_call: .

cdr3_aa: CASSILGTGGLQPQHF
cdr3_nt: TGTGCCAGTAGTATACTAGGGACAGGGGGCCTTCAGCCCCAGCATTTT
v_call: TRBV19
clone_size: .
j_call: TRBJ1-5
d_call: TRBD1

cdr3_aa: CASSQRGLDRDQETQYF
cdr3_nt: TGTGCCAGCAGCCAAAGGGGGCTTGACAGGGACCAAGAGACCCAGTACTTC
v_call: TRBV14
clone_size: .
j_call: TRBJ2-5
d_call: TRBD1